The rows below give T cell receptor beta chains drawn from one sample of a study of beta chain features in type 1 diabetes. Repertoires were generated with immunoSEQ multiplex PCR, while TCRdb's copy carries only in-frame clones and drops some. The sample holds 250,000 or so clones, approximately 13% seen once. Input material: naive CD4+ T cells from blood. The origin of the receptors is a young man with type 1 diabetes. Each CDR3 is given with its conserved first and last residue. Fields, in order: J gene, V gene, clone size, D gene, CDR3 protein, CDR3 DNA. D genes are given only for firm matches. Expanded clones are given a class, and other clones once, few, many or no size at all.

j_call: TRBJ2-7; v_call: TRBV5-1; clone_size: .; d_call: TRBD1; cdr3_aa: CASSPTGVEQYF; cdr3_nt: TGCGCCAGCAGCCCGACAGGGGTCGAGCAGTACTTC
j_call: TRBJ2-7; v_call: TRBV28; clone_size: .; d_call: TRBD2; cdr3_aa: CASSSSGGGSYEQYF; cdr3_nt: TGTGCCAGCAGTTCGTCGGGAGGGGGGTCCTACGAGCAGTACTTC
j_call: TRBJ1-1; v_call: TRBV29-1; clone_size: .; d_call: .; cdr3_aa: CSVSPGQNTEAFF; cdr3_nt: TGCAGCGTTTCACCGGGACAGAACACTGAAGCTTTCTTT
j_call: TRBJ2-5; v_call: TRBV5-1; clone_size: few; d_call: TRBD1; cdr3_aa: CASSQTGVETQYF; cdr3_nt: TGCGCCAGCAGCCAGACAGGGGTCGAGACCCAGTACTTC
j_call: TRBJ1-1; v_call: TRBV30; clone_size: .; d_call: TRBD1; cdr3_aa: CAWGTGGIEAFF; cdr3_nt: TGTGCCTGGGGGACAGGGGGAATTGAAGCTTTCTTT
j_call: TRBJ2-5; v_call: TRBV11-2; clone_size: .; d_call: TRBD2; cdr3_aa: CASSSGLAKQETQYF; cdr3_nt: TGTGCCAGCAGCTCTGGACTAGCGAAGCAAGAGACCCAGTACTTC
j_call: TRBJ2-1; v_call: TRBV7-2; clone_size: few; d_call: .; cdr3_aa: CASSLDGVSNEQFF; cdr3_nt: TGTGCCAGCAGCTTAGACGGGGTGTCCAATGAGCAGTTCTTC
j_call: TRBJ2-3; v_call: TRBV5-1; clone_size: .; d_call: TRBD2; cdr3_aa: CASSLGLAGAVDTQYF; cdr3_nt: TGCGCCAGCAGCCTCGGACTAGCGGGAGCGGTAGATACGCAGTATTTT
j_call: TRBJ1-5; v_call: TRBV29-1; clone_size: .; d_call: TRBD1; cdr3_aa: CSVEVGQGRQPQHF; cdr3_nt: TGCAGCGTTGAAGTAGGACAGGGTCGACAGCCCCAGCATTTT
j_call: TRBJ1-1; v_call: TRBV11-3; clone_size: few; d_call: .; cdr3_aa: CASSLEEGNTEAFF; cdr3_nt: TGTGCCAGCAGCTTAGAGGAGGGGAACACTGAAGCTTTCTTT
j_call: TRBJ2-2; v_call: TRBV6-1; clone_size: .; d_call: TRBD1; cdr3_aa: CASSRTGSHTGELFF; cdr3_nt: TGTGCCAGCAGCCGGACAGGGAGCCACACCGGGGAGCTGTTTTTT
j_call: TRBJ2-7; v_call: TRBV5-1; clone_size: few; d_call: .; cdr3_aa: CASSLGTTDYEQYF; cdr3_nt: TGCGCCAGCAGCTTGGGGACTACCGACTACGAGCAGTACTTC
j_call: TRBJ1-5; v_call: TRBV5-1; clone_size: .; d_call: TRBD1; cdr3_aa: CASSLAGQGGQPQHF; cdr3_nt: TGCGCCAGCAGCTTGGCCGGACAGGGCGGACAGCCCCAGCATTTT
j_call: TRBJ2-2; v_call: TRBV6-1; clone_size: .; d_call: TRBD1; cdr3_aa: CASRATGLNTGELFF; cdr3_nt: TGTGCCAGCAGGGCGACAGGGCTGAACACCGGGGAGCTGTTTTTT
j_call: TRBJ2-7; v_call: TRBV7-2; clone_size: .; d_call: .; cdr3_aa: CASSLSDRREQYF; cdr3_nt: TGTGCCAGCAGCCTGTCCGACAGGCGAGAGCAGTACTTC
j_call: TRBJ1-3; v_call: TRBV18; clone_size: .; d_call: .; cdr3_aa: CASSPDGNSGNTIYF; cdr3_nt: TGTGCCAGCTCACCGGACGGGAACTCTGGAAACACCATATATTTT
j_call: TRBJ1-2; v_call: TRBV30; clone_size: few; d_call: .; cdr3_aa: CAWSAHSLGPGGYTF; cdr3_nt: TGTGCCTGGAGTGCACATTCGTTGGGGCCTGGGGGCTACACCTTC
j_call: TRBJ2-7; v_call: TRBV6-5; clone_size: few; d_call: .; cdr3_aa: CASSYSRVNEQYF; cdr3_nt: TGTGCCAGCAGTTACTCGAGGGTTAACGAGCAGTACTTC
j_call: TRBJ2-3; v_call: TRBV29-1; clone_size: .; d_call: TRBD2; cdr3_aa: CSVGGGTNTQYF; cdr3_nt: TGCAGCGTTGGCGGGGGAACGAATACGCAGTATTTT
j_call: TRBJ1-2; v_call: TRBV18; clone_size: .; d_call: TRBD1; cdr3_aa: CASSPSGQGYGYTF; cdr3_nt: TGTGCCAGCTCACCAAGCGGACAGGGGTATGGCTACACCTTC
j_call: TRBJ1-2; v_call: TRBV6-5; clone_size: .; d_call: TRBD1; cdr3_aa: CASSVRTGSAHGYTF; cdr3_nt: TGTGCCAGCAGTGTTCGGACAGGGAGCGCACATGGCTACACCTTC
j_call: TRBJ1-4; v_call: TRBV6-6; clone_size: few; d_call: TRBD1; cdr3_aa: CASRSGTVSTNEKLFF; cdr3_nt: TGTGCCAGCAGGTCAGGGACAGTGTCAACTAATGAAAAACTGTTTTTT
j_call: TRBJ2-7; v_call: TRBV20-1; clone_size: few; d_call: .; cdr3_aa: CSAPKGNEQYF; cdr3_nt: TGCAGTGCCCCGAAGGGGAACGAGCAGTACTTC
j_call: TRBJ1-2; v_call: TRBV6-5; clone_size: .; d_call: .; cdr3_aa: CASSSRGGGYTF; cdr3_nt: TGTGCCAGCAGCTCCCGAGGAGGTGGCTACACCTTC
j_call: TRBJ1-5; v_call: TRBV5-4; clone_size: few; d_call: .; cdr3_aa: CASSFEGRQPQHF; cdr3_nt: TGTGCCAGCAGCTTTGAGGGAAGGCAGCCCCAGCATTTT
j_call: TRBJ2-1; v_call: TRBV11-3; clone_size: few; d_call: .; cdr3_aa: CASSLGALRENEQFF; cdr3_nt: TGTGCCAGCAGCTTAGGGGCATTACGGGAAAATGAGCAGTTCTTC
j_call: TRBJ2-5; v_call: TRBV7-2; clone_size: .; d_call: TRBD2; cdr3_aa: CASSARASGQETQYF; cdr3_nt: TGTGCCAGCAGCGCCAGGGCTAGCGGGCAAGAGACCCAGTACTTC
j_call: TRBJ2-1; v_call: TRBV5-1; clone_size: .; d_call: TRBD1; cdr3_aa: CASSPGQGAEGEQFF; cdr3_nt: TGCGCCAGCAGCCCCGGACAGGGGGCCGAGGGTGAGCAGTTCTTC
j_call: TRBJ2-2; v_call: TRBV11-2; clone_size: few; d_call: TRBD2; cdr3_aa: CASSFSGSATGELFF; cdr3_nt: TGTGCCAGCAGCTTTAGCGGGAGTGCCACCGGGGAGCTGTTTTTT
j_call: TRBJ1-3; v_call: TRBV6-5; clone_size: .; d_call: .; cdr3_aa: CASSWGLGNTIYF; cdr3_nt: TGTGCCAGCAGCTGGGGGCTTGGAAACACCATATATTTT
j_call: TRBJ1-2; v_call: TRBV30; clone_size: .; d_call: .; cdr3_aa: CAWRYDSLNYGYTF; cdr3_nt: TGTGCCTGGAGGTACGACAGTCTGAACTATGGCTACACCTTC
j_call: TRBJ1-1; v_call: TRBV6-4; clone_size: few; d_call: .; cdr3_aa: CASSDMQGSTEAFF; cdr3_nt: TGTGCCAGCAGTGACATGCAGGGTTCCACTGAAGCTTTCTTT
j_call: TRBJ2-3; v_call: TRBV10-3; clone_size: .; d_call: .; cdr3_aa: CATEPIAYDSTDTQYF; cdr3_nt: TGTGCCACGGAACCAATAGCTTACGATAGCACAGATACGCAGTATTTT
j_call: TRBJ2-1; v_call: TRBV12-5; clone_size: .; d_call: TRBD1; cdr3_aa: CASGLGDSYNEQFF; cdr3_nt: TGTGCTAGTGGTTTGGGGGACAGCTACAATGAGCAGTTCTTC
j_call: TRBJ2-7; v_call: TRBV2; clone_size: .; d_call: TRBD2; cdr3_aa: CASSVGSGSYEQYF; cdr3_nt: TGTGCCAGCAGTGTAGGTAGCGGGAGTTACGAGCAGTACTTC
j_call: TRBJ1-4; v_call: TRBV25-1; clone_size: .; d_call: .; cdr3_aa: CASSDPATNEKLFF; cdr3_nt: TGTGCCAGCAGTGACCCTGCAACTAATGAAAAACTGTTTTTT